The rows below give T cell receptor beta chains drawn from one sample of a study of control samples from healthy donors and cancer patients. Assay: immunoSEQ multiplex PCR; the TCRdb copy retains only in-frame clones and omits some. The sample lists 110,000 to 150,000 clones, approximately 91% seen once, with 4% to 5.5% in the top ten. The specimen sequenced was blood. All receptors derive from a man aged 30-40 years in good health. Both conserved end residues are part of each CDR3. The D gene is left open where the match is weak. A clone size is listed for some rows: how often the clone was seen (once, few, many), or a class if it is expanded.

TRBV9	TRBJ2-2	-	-	CASSVGLGGRELFF	TGTGCCAGCAGCGTGGGACTTGGGGGTAGGGAGCTGTTTTTT
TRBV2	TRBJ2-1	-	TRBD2	CASIPGATSGSRGQFF	TGTGCCAGCATCCCTGGTGCGACTAGCGGGAGTCGAGGGCAGTTCTTC
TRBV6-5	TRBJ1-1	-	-	CASRTTGPMTPEAFF	TGTGCCAGCAGGACCACCGGACCCATGACCCCTGAAGCTTTCTTT
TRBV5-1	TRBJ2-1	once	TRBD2	CASRWLAGVNEQFF	TGCGCCAGCAGGTGGCTAGCGGGGGTTAATGAGCAGTTCTTC
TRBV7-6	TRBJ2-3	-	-	CASSLVSWARDTQYF	TGTGCCAGCAGCTTAGTGTCATGGGCCAGAGATACGCAGTATTTT
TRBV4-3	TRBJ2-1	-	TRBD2	CASSQDGGSYNEQFF	TGCGCCAGCAGCCAAGATGGCGGGAGTTACAATGAGCAGTTCTTC
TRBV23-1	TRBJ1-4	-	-	CASSLSRRGEKLFF	TGCGCCAGCAGTCTTTCAAGGAGGGGCGAAAAACTGTTTTTT
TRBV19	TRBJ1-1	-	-	CASIPQGRNTEAFF	TGTGCCAGTATACCGCAGGGTAGGAACACTGAAGCTTTCTTT
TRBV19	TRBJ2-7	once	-	CASSISHVPGRRIENEQYF	TGTGCCAGTAGTATCTCCCACGTCCCGGGACGAAGGATCGAGAACGAGCAGTACTTC
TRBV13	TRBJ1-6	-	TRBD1	CASSSLSRDRNNSPLHF	TGTGCCAGCAGTTCCCTCTCCCGGGACAGAAATAATTCACCCCTCCACTTT
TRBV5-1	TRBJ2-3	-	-	CASSLGGSSSTDTQYF	TGCGCCAGCAGCTTGGGTGGCTCCTCTAGCACAGATACGCAGTATTTT
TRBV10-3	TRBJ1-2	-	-	CAISEQQGYGYTF	TGTGCCATCAGTGAGCAGCAGGGCTATGGCTACACCTTC
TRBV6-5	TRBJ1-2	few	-	CASSYSAGANGYTF	TGTGCCAGCAGTTACTCGGCAGGGGCCAATGGCTACACCTTC
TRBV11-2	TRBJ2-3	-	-	CASSSRSDLRGRVTDTQYF	TGTGCCAGCAGCTCCCGCTCCGACCTCAGGGGTCGGGTCACAGATACGCAGTATTTT
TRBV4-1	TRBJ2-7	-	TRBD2	CASSHATSGSYEQYF	TGCGCCAGCAGCCACGCGACTAGCGGGAGCTACGAGCAGTACTTC
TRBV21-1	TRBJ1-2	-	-	CATPGQAYGYTF	TGTGCCACTCCGGGACAGGCCTATGGCTACACCTTC
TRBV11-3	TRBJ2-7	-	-	CASSLFGSSYEQYF	TGTGCCAGCAGCTTATTTGGCAGCTCCTACGAGCAGTACTTC
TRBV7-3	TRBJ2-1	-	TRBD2	CASSLSPSGGGVYNEQFF	TGTGCCAGCAGCTTATCGCCTAGCGGGGGAGGGGTATACAATGAGCAGTTCTTC
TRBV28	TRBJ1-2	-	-	CASSLQGGYTF	TGTGCCAGCAGTTTGCAAGGGGGCTACACCTTC
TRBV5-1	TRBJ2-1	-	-	CASSLAGTIANEQFF	TGCGCCAGCAGCTTGGCCGGGACAATAGCCAATGAGCAGTTCTTC
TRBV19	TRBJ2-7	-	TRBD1	CASSAGTGTYEQYF	TGTGCCAGTAGCGCCGGGACAGGGACCTACGAGCAGTACTTC
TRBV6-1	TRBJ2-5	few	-	CASSEAGYGQETQYF	TGTGCCAGCAGTGAAGCGGGGTATGGCCAAGAGACCCAGTACTTC
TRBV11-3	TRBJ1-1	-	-	CASSSGGANTEAFF	TGTGCCAGCAGCTCCGGAGGGGCGAACACTGAAGCTTTCTTT
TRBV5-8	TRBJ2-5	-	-	CASSWGAGQETQYF	TGTGCCAGCAGCTGGGGGGCGGGACAAGAGACCCAGTACTTC
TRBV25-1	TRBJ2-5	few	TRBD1	CASSDSISGTERRETQYF	TGTGCCAGCAGTGATTCAATCTCTGGGACAGAGAGGAGAGAGACCCAGTACTTC
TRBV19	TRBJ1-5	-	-	CASSLGGGLGNQPQHF	TGTGCCAGTAGCCTTGGGGGGGGATTAGGCAATCAGCCCCAGCATTTT
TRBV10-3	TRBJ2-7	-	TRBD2	CAISDSKRGGLEQYF	TGTGCCATCAGTGATAGCAAGCGGGGGGGCCTCGAGCAGTACTTC
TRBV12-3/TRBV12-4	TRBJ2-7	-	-	CASSLVGGYEQYF	TGTGCCAGCAGTTTAGTTGGAGGTTACGAGCAGTACTTC
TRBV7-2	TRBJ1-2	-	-	CASIPRGAYGYTF	TGTGCCAGCATCCCCCGCGGGGCCTATGGCTACACCTTC
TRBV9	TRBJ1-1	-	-	CASSGGNTEAFF	TGTGCCAGCAGTGGGGGGAACACTGAAGCTTTCTTT
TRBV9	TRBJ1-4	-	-	CASSAPRDDEKLFF	TGTGCCAGCAGCGCCCCCCGGGACGATGAAAAACTGTTTTTT
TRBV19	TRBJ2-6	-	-	CASSQDLGANVLTF	TGTGCCAGTAGTCAGGATCTGGGGGCCAACGTCCTGACTTTC
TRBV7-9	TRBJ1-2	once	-	CASTRDVGGNGYTF	TGTGCCAGCACCAGAGATGTTGGGGGGAATGGCTACACCTTC
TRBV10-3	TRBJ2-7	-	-	CAISPPRGEQYF	TGTGCCATCTCCCCCCCAAGGGGCGAGCAGTACTTC
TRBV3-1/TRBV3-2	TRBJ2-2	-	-	CASSLSTNTGELFF	TGTGCCAGCAGCCTGTCCACCAACACCGGGGAGCTGTTTTTT
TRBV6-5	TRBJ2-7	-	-	CASSSSRPAYEQYF	TGTGCCAGCAGTTCCTCCCGACCAGCCTACGAGCAGTACTTC
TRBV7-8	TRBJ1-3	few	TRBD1	CASSWTGRGDNTIYF	TGTGCCAGCAGCTGGACAGGGAGGGGGGATAACACCATATATTTT
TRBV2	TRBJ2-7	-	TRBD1	CASSESGTVAYEQYF	TGTGCCAGCAGCGAATCCGGGACAGTCGCCTACGAGCAGTACTTC
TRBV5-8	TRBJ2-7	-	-	CARPRCSYEQYF	TGTGCCCGCCCCAGATGCTCCTACGAGCAGTACTTC
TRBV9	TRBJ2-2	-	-	CASSDRDGNTGELFF	TGTGCCAGCAGCGACCGGGACGGAAACACCGGGGAGCTGTTTTTT
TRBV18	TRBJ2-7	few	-	CASSPGRSYEQYF	TGTGCCAGCTCACCAGGCAGGAGCTACGAGCAGTACTTC
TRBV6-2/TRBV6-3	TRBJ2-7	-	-	CASSYYDGEQYF	TGTGCCAGCAGTTACTATGACGGCGAGCAGTACTTC
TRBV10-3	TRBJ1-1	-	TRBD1	CAISERDRGTEAFF	TGTGCCATCAGTGAACGGGACAGGGGCACTGAAGCTTTCTTT
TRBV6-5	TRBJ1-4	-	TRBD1	CASSEGQGNEKLFF	TGTGCCAGCTCGGAAGGACAGGGTAATGAAAAACTGTTTTTT
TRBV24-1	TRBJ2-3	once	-	CATTASGTSTDTQYF	TGTGCCACCACGGCTTCCGGGACTAGCACAGATACGCAGTATTTT
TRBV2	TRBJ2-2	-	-	CASSEGISSTGELFF	TGTGCCAGCAGTGAGGGGATCAGCTCCACCGGGGAGCTGTTTTTT
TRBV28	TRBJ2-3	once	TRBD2	CASSRTSETTDTQYF	TGTGCCAGCAGCCGGACTAGCGAAACCACAGATACGCAGTATTTT
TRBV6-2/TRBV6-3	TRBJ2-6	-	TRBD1	CASSLTGAGANVLTF	TGTGCCAGCAGTCTGACAGGGGCTGGGGCCAACGTCCTGACTTTC
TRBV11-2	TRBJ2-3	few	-	CASSLDQEGLPTDTQYF	TGTGCCAGCAGCTTAGATCAGGAGGGACTTCCTACAGATACGCAGTATTTT
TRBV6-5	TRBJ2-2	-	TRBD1	CASRDRVSTGELFF	TGTGCCAGCAGGGACAGGGTCAGCACCGGGGAGCTGTTTTTT
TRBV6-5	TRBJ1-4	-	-	CASTVGSSEKLFF	TGTGCCAGCACCGTAGGATCGTCTGAAAAACTGTTTTTT
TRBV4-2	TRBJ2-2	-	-	CASSREGGTGELFF	TGTGCCAGCAGCAGGGAAGGTGGCACCGGGGAGCTGTTTTTT